This entry is about one T cell receptor (beta chain). Using immunoSEQ multiplex PCR, the repertoire was profiled, and TCRdb retains in-frame clones only, with some absent. The sample yields 380,000 or so clones, roughly 90% seen once. The junction had 9 bases not matched to a gene; V was cut back by 7 bases and J by 6 bases. The CDR3 extends over 15 amino acids. Germline V gene data show CDR1 as LNHDA and CDR2 as SQIVND (reference sequence). The study drew participants aged roughly 18 to 89 years from under 30 US areas. Clinical history reported by participants formed the basis on which cohorts were assigned. The sample comes from a study of blood T cell repertoires in COVID-19. Study-wide background: Specimens from acute and convalescent COVID-19 originated in the United States, Italy and Spain. T cells, B-cell-depleted T cells, or PBMCs provided the cDNA or gDNA that served as material.

The chain employs TRBV19 and TRBJ1-5; 10 bases line up with TRBD1. The sample taken for sequencing was PBMCs or T cells enriched from blood (not recorded which). The TCR sequence derives from a woman in her twenties or thirties with acute COVID-19. CDR3 bases: TGTGCCAGTAAGGGGGACAGGGGAATGTCTCAGCCCCAGCATTTT. Translated: CASKGDRGMSQPQHF.